This T cell receptor (beta chain) appears in the sequencing data of a study of T cell responses to AZD1222 COVID-19 vaccine. In germline, CDR1 is SGHNT, CDR2 YENEEA. V lost 0 bases and J 0 bases, leaving 2 bases between the germline ends. The CDR3 contains 14 residues. Details on this clone: Its antigen is unidentified.

Timing groups of about 4 and about 12 weeks for second doses were pooled. General observations from the study: The number of AZD1222 recipients seropositive at baseline was only five to seven. With dominance at 160-218 and 743-854, vaccine-associated CD4 TCRs spanned spike. Donor demographics were predominantly white British with a female majority; clonal diversity may be underestimated.

Repertoires were generated with immunoSEQ multiplex PCR, while TCRdb's copy carries only in-frame clones and drops some. The table includes approximately 140,000 clones, 92% detected once. The receptor was derived from an adult who received the AZD1222 COVID-19 vaccine. The sample consisted of peripheral blood, taken 28 days after the second AZD1222 dose. V usage is TRBV11-3 and J usage is TRBJ2-2, with D uncertain. CDR3 amino acids: CASSLETNTGELFF. CDR3 coding DNA: TGTGCCAGCAGCTTAGAGACGAACACCGGGGAGCTGTTTTTT.